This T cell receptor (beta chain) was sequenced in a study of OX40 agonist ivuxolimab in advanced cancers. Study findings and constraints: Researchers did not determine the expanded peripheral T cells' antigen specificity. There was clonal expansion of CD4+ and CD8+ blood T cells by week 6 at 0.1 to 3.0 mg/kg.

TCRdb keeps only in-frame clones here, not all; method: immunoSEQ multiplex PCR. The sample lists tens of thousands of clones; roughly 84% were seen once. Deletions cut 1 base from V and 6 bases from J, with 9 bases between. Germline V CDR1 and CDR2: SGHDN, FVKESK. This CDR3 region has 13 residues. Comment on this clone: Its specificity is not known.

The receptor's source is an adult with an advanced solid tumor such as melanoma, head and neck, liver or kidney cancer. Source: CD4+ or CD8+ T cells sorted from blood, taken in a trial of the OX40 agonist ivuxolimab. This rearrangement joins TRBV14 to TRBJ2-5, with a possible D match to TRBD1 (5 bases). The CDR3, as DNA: TGTGCCAGCAGCCAAGGGGGCGTACAGACCCAGTACTTC. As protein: CASSQGGVQTQYF.